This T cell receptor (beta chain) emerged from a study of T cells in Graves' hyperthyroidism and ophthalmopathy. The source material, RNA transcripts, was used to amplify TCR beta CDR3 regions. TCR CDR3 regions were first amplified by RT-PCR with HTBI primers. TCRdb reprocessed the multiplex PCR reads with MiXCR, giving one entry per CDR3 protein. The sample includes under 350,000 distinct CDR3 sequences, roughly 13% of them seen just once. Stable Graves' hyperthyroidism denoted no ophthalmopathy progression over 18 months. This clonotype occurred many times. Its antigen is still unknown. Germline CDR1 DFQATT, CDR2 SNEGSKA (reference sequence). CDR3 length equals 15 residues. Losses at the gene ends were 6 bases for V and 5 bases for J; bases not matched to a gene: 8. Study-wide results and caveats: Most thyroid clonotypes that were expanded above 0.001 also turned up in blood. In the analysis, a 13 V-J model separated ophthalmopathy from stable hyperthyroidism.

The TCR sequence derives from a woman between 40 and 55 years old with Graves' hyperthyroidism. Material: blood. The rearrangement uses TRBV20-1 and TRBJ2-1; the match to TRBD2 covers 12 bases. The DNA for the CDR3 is TGCAGTGCCCAGACTAGCGGGAGTTTCAACAATGAGCAGTTCTTC. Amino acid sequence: CSAQTSGSFNNEQFF.